This record concerns one TCR beta chain sequence. TCRdb's table, derived via immunoSEQ multiplex PCR, lists solely in-frame clones and lacks some. The sample holds some 200,000 clones, roughly 94% seen once. The data were obtained in a study of control samples from healthy donors and cancer patients. The origin of this receptor is a man aged 50 to 60 in good health. Material for sequencing was blood.

CDR3 loop: CASSPMLAHGELFF. DNA for the CDR3: TGTGCCAGCAGTCCTATGTTGGCCCACGGGGAACTGTTTTTT. The chain links TRBV6-5 to TRBJ1-4, with unresolved D. Germline V gene data show CDR1 as MNHEY and CDR2 as SVGAGI. CDR3 length: 14 amino acids. The V end lost 5 bases, the J end lost 12 bases, and 19 bases lay between the germline ends.